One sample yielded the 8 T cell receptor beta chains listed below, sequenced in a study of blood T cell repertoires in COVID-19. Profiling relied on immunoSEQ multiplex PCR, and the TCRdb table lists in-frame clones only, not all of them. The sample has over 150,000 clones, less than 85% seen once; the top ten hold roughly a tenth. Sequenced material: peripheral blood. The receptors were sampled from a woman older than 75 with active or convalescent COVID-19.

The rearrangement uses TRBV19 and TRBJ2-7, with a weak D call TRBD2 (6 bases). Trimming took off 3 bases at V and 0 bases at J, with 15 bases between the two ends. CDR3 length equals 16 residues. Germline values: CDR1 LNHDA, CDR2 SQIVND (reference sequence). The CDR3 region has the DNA TGTGCCAGTAGTATCATATGGGGCGGGGCCTCCTACGAGCAGTACTTC. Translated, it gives CASSIIWGGASYEQYF.

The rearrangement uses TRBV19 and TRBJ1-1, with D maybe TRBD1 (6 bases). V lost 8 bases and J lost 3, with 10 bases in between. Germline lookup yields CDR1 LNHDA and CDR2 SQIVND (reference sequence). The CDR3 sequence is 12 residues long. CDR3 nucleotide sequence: TGTGCCAGTCAGCGACAGGACACTGAAGCTTTCTTT. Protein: CASQRQDTEAFF.

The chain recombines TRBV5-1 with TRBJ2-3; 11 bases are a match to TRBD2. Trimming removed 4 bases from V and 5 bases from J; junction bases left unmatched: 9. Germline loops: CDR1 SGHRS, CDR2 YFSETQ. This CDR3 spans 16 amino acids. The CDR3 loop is CASSVPLAGVLDTQYF. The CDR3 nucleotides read TGCGCCAGCAGCGTCCCACTAGCGGGAGTCCTAGATACGCAGTATTTT.

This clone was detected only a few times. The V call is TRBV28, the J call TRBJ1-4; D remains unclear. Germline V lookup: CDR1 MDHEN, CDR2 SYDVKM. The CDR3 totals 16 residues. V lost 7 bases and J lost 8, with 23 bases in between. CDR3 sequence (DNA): TGTGCCAGCAAACCGGGAGGGTTTAGGGTGGGGGAAAAACTGTTTTTT. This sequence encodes CASKPGGFRVGEKLFF.

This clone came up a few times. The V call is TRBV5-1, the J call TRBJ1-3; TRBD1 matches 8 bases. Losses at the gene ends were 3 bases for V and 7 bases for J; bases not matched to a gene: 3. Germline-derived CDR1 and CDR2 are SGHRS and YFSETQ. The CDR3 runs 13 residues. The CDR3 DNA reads TGCGCCAGCAGCTCGGGACAGGCTAACACCATATATTTT. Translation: CASSSGQANTIYF.

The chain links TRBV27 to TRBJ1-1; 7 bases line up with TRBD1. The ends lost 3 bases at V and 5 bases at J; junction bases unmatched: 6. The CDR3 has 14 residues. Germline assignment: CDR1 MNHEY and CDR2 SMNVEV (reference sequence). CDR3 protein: CASSLRGRGTEAFF. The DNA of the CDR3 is TGTGCCAGCAGTTTGAGGGGGCGAGGGACTGAAGCTTTCTTT.

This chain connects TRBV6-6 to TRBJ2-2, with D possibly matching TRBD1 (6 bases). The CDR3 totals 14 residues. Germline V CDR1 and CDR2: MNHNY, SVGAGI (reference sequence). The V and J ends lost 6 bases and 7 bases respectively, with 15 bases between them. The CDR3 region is CASREAGDGGELFF. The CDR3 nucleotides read TGTGCCAGCAGAGAGGCAGGGGACGGCGGGGAGCTGTTTTTT.

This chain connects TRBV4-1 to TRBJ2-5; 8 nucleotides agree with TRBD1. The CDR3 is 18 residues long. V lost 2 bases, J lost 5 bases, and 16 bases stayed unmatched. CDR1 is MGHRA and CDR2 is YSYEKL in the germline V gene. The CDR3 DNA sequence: TGCGCCAGCAGCCAAAGATCCGGGACAGGTAAACGGCGGGAGACCCAGTACTTC. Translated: CASSQRSGTGKRRETQYF.